The rows below give T cell receptor beta chains drawn from one sample of a study of T cell repertoires in cytomegalovirus infection. Using its own MiXCR run on the reads, TCRdb lists one record per CDR3 protein. Of fewer than 250,000 distinct CDR3 sequences listed, 9% to 15% are singletons. Sequencing was performed on PBMCs. All receptors come from a human donor in good health (CMV status not recorded). Some clones in this sample may be carry-over from other donors' samples. Each CDR3 is given with its conserved first and last residue. A D gene is named only where the DNA matches it firmly. A row's size may be missing; if present it is once, few, many or a size class.

V,J,D,size,CDR3,DNA
TRBV29-1,TRBJ1-6,TRBD1,-,CSVGTGRNSPLHF,TGCAGCGTGGGGACAGGGAGAAATTCACCCCTCCACTTT
TRBV7-2,TRBJ2-5,-,-,CASSPEVGQETQYF,TGTGCCAGCAGCCCAGAAGTAGGCCAAGAGACCCAGTACTTC
TRBV14,TRBJ2-7,-,few,CASSAFSLSSYEQYF,TGTGCCAGCAGCGCCTTCTCGCTCAGCTCCTACGAGCAGTACTTC
TRBV2,TRBJ1-2,-,many,CASRLTQAEGYTF,TGTGCCAGCAGACTCACCCAGGCTGAGGGCTACACCTTC
TRBV10-2,TRBJ2-1,-,-,CASSESSQSDLDSQFF,TGCGCCAGCAGTGAGTCTTCCCAGTCCGACCTAGATTCACAGTTCTTC
TRBV20-1,TRBJ1-2,-,-,CSARRGSYGYTF,TGCAGTGCGAGACGAGGAAGCTATGGCTACACCTTC
TRBV25-1,TRBJ1-4,-,many,CASSSRGTWSEKLFF,TGTGCCAGCAGCTCACGGGGGACGTGGAGTGAAAAACTGTTTTTT
TRBV6-1,TRBJ1-1,-,many,CASSGDTMNTEAFF,TGTGCCAGCAGCGGGGACACAATGAACACTGAAGCTTTCTTT
TRBV11-3,TRBJ1-3,-,many,CASSPTGPGNTIYF,TGTGCCAGCAGTCCAACAGGGCCAGGAAACACCATATATTTT
TRBV3-1,TRBJ2-3,-,-,CASSQGGPTDTQYF,TGTGCCAGCAGCCAAGGGGGGCCCACAGATACGCAGTATTTT
TRBV19,TRBJ2-3,-,-,CASSTSGAGDTQYF,TGTGCCAGTAGTACCTCCGGGGCGGGAGATACGCAGTATTTT
TRBV7-2,TRBJ2-5,-,many,CASRPDPGGQETQYF,TGTGCCAGCAGACCGGACCCTGGGGGCCAAGAGACCCAGTACTTC
TRBV29-1,TRBJ2-2,-,-,CSVRDISGELFF,TGCAGCGTCCGGGACATCAGCGGGGAGCTGTTTTTT
TRBV7-2,TRBJ2-5,TRBD2,many,CASSFSGGTRQETQYF,TGTGCCAGCAGCTTTAGCGGGGGGACCCGCCAAGAGACCCAGTACTTC
TRBV5-1,TRBJ2-5,-,-,CASSLDLLGETQYF,TGCGCCAGCAGCCTTGACTTGCTGGGAGAGACCCAGTACTTC
TRBV29-1,TRBJ2-2,TRBD1,-,CSVGTGAGELFF,TGCAGCGTTGGGACAGGGGCCGGGGAGCTGTTTTTT
TRBV5-4,TRBJ2-7,TRBD2,few,CASSFGLAAVSYEQYF,TGTGCCAGCAGCTTCGGACTAGCGGCGGTCTCCTACGAGCAGTACTTC
TRBV11-3,TRBJ2-7,-,-,CASSLGGAGHEQYF,TGTGCCAGCAGCTTAGGAGGTGCGGGTCACGAGCAGTACTTC
TRBV18,TRBJ2-3,TRBD2,-,CASSPRASGRTDTQYF,TGTGCCAGCTCACCACGGGCTAGCGGGAGGACTGATACGCAGTATTTT
TRBV6-2/TRBV6-3,TRBJ2-2,TRBD1,many,CASSVTGAGTGELFF,TGTGCCAGCAGTGTCACAGGGGCCGGAACCGGGGAGCTGTTTTTT
TRBV5-1,TRBJ2-7,-,-,CASSTQTAYEQYF,TGCGCCAGCAGCACTCAGACGGCCTACGAGCAGTACTTC
TRBV7-9,TRBJ1-1,-,-,CASSLISRGTEAFF,TGTGCCAGCAGCTTAATAAGTCGGGGGACTGAAGCTTTCTTT
TRBV7-2,TRBJ1-3,-,many,CASSPRHGSGNTIYF,TGTGCCAGCAGCCCCCGACACGGCTCTGGAAACACCATATATTTT
TRBV5-4,TRBJ2-5,-,-,CASSLKAGETQYF,TGTGCCAGCAGCTTAAAGGCTGGAGAGACCCAGTACTTC
TRBV7-2,TRBJ2-1,-,few,CASSLSSQLWDEQFF,TGTGCCAGCAGCTTGAGCAGCCAGCTCTGGGATGAGCAGTTCTTC
TRBV10-3,TRBJ1-1,-,few,CAIRRERNTEAFF,TGTGCCATCAGGAGGGAGAGGAACACTGAAGCTTTCTTT
TRBV7-2,TRBJ2-2,-,many,CASSLVATGELFF,TGTGCCAGCAGCTTAGTAGCGACCGGGGAGCTGTTTTTT
TRBV6-1,TRBJ1-2,-,many,CASSSGGGGYTF,TGTGCCAGCAGTTCAGGCGGGGGAGGCTACACCTTC
TRBV20-1,TRBJ2-6,TRBD2,few,CSARAGGPSGANVLTF,TGCAGTGCTAGAGCGGGGGGGCCCTCTGGGGCCAACGTCCTGACTTTC
TRBV23-1,TRBJ1-5,-,few,CASERSDRVGIYQHQPQHF,TGCGCCAGCGAGCGTTCGGACAGAGTCGGTATCTATCAACATCAGCCCCAGCATTTT
TRBV7-3,TRBJ2-7,-,many,CASSLDGGTYEQYF,TGTGCCAGCAGTCTTGACGGGGGTACCTACGAGCAGTACTTC
TRBV10-3,TRBJ2-1,-,-,CAAQGHNEQFF,TGTGCCGCCCAGGGCCACAATGAGCAGTTCTTC
TRBV11-2,TRBJ2-7,-,many,CASRPGSTPNEQYF,TGTGCCAGCAGGCCAGGGTCGACTCCCAACGAGCAGTACTTC
TRBV7-2,TRBJ1-1,-,many,CASSLYRGETEAFF,TGTGCCAGCAGCTTATATAGGGGGGAGACTGAAGCTTTCTTT
TRBV29-1,TRBJ2-3,-,-,CNVRDSTDTQYF,TGCAACGTGCGGGATTCCACAGATACGCAGTATTTT
TRBV5-6,TRBJ2-7,TRBD1,many,CASSPGTGRGIGEQYF,TGTGCCAGCAGCCCTGGGACAGGTCGGGGGATTGGGGAGCAGTACTTC
TRBV4-3,TRBJ2-1,-,many,CASSQDGEGGYNEQFF,TGCGCCAGCAGCCAAGATGGGGAGGGGGGTTACAATGAGCAGTTCTTC
TRBV7-2,TRBJ2-2,TRBD2,many,CASSPGTSGVNTGELFF,TGTGCCAGCAGCCCCGGGACTAGCGGGGTGAACACCGGGGAGCTGTTTTTT
TRBV3-1,TRBJ2-1,-,-,CASSQGATLVF,TGTGCCAGCAGCCAGGGGGCCACATTGGTCTTC
TRBV12-3/TRBV12-4,TRBJ1-4,-,many,CASSFGGAGNEKLFF,TGTGCCAGCAGTTTTGGGGGCGCAGGAAATGAAAAACTGTTTTTT
TRBV5-6,TRBJ2-3,-,many,CASSGGFSTDTQYF,TGTGCCAGCAGTGGTGGTTTTAGCACAGATACGCAGTATTTT
TRBV5-6,TRBJ2-2,TRBD1,many,CASSRTGGAEIIGELFF,TGTGCCAGCAGCCGGACAGGGGGCGCTGAGATTATCGGGGAGCTGTTTTTT
TRBV5-4,TRBJ2-2,-,-,CASSLGRGGTGELFF,TGTGCCAGCAGCTTGGGCAGGGGAGGCACCGGGGAGCTGTTTTTT
TRBV29-1,TRBJ1-6,TRBD1,-,CSVGTGDSPLHF,TGCAGCGTTGGGACAGGAGATTCACCCCTCCACTTT
TRBV6-6,TRBJ1-3,-,few,CASSGDFTGGNTIYF,TGTGCCAGCAGTGGGGATTTTACTGGAGGAAACACCATATATTTT
TRBV29-1,TRBJ1-2,-,few,CSVRRAERGYTF,TGCAGCGTCAGGAGGGCAGAACGTGGCTACACCTTC
TRBV4-1,TRBJ1-4,TRBD1,few,CASSYNTGVESEKLFF,TGCGCCAGCAGCTACAATACAGGGGTTGAGAGTGAAAAACTGTTTTTT
TRBV20-1,TRBJ1-1,-,many,CSASSMTWTGGAFF,TGCAGTGCTAGTTCCATGACATGGACGGGGGGAGCTTTCTTT
TRBV11-2,TRBJ2-7,TRBD2,few,CASSGLASGGAEEQYF,TGTGCCAGCAGCGGTCTGGCTAGCGGGGGGGCTGAAGAGCAGTACTTC
TRBV7-9,TRBJ1-2,-,many,CASSQNRDSHGYTF,TGTGCCAGCAGCCAGAACAGGGACTCACATGGCTACACCTTC
TRBV12-3/TRBV12-4,TRBJ1-1,TRBD1,many,CASSQQDRVGAFF,TGTGCCAGCAGCCAGCAAGACAGGGTCGGAGCTTTCTTT
TRBV6-6,TRBJ2-3,TRBD2,many,CASRGWTSGGIDTQYF,TGTGCCAGCCGGGGGTGGACTAGCGGGGGTATAGATACGCAGTATTTT
TRBV12-3/TRBV12-4,TRBJ1-1,-,many,CASRGALEAFF,TGTGCCAGCAGAGGGGCCCTTGAAGCTTTCTTT
TRBV5-1,TRBJ2-3,-,-,CASSLAGATDTQYF,TGCGCCAGCAGCTTGGCGGGGGCCACAGATACGCAGTATTTT